This T cell receptor beta chain was sequenced during a study of T cells in Graves' hyperthyroidism and ophthalmopathy (dated by TCRdb to between 2018 and 2020). Study-level background: To identify distinguishing TCR V-J signatures, a discovery cohort of some 100 patients was used, comprising 43 with Graves' ophthalmopathy and 57 with stable Graves' hyperthyroidism. Whether ophthalmopathy could be predicted prospectively was tested in an independent validation cohort made up of some 20 hyperthyroidism patients plus 17 patients who later progressed to ophthalmopathy. The 95 to 100 discovery patients were randomly split 7:3 into training and test sets. Thyroid tissue and blood T-cell repertoires from about six Graves' hyperthyroidism patients were also compared in the study. Once sampling was done, hyperthyroidism patients were given methimazole at a starting dose of 30 mg daily, whereas ophthalmopathy patients were given high-dose intravenous methylprednisolone. The paper describes TCR Vbeta CDR3 sequencing of 140 or so peripheral blood samples, made up of under 50 ophthalmopathy patients, more than 70 hyperthyroidism patients and some 17 progressor patients. Beyond this particular receptor, the publication reports: In validation, progression to ophthalmopathy was predicted by the model with nearly 71% sensitivity and 72% to 85% specificity, a median of approximately 6.5 months before onset. Ophthalmopathy was separated from stable hyperthyroidism by a 13 V-J signature model, with just over 85% sensitivity and approximately 84% specificity obtained in cross-validation and 80%/75% obtained in testing. No statistical method was used to set the sample size in advance, and investigators knew the group allocation. Most expanded thyroid clonotypes (frequency above 0.001) were also detected in blood, a finding suggesting that blood repertoires may reflect thyroid immune responses.

Its CDR3 holds 15 amino acids, cysteine through phenylalanine. The DNA shown is the 45-base CDR3, in frame from base 1. For CDR1 and CDR2, the germline V gene lists SGHRS and YFSETQ. Trimming takes 3 bases from V and 0 bases from J, and the germline ends sit 10 bases apart. The study excluded patients with uncontrolled infections, other autoimmune diseases, pregnancy or lactation. Diagnoses relied on clinical symptoms, serum thyroxine and TRAb, thyroid ultrasound and orbital computed tomography. Total RNA was extracted with Trizol reagent, and quality was checked on an Agilent 2100 Bioanalyzer. This clonotype appeared many times. What antigen it recognizes has not been identified. Base qualities were left out, and no much larger clone turns up one base away. The TCR beta CDR3 regions were amplified from RNA transcripts. The first round of RT-PCR for the TCR CDR3 was performed with the HTBI primer set and the Qiagen OneStep RT-PCR kit. The libraries were constructed in a second round of multiplex PCR and then size-selected and purified. Paired-end sequencing of the libraries was performed with 100 bp reads on an Illumina HiSeq2000. As for the original processing: SOAPnuke was used to process the raw data, throwing out any read that contained adapters or uncalled bases, had a mean Phred below 15, or lacked an exact constant-primer or identifier match. COPE v1.2.5 was used to merge the high-quality paired reads, and each unique nucleotide sequence was defined as a clonotype. MiTCR v1.1 was used to align clonotypes to the IMGT TRBV, TRBD and TRBJ reference segments. Analysis was restricted to V-J combinations with a frequency above 0.0001, which covered about 99% of repertoires. A TCS score was defined as the ratio between F50 (clonal expansion) and ExV (chaos), using BLOSUM62-based TCRdist between CDR3 peptides within each V-J. Welch's t-statistics and random forest reduced 450 to 600 V-J features to 10 to 15, which were used in a naive Bayes classifier (R e1071). Thyroid-blood repertoire similarity was quantified with the Morisita-Horn index. TCRdb redid the processing of the public reads, applying fastp at Q25 and MiXCR, and retained in-frame beta chains. A single entry per CDR3 protein holds the most common genes and DNA from its merged rows. The authors' filters were not applied to this entry. Across this sample there are 500,000 to 600,000 distinct CDR3 sequences, with around 42% seen only once. The ten biggest clones cover around 20% of the sample.

Sequenced sample: peripheral blood or thyroid tissue (not recorded which). This chain is built from TRBV5-1 and TRBJ1-3; a weak D assignment points to TRBD1 (6 bases agree). The TCR originated in an adult woman with Graves' disease, either hyperthyroidism or ophthalmopathy (not recorded which). The DNA sequence is TGCGCCAGCAGCTGGGGGGACAACTCTGGAAACACCATATATTTT. It specifies CASSWGDNSGNTIYF. Reference TRBV5-1 and TRBJ1-3 proteins supply the regions before and after the CDR3; the full variable domain is: KAGVTQTPRYLIKTRGQQVTLSCSPISGHRSVSWYQQTPGQGLQFLFEYFSETQRNKGNFPGRFSGRQFSNSRSEMNVSTLELGDSALYLCASSWGDNSGNTIYFGEGSWLTVV.